Listed here is a single T cell receptor (beta chain). This sample is drawn from a study of a mutant IDH1 vaccine in newly diagnosed glioma. For the study at large: Patients' prior therapy spanned radiotherapy, temozolomide, or both; most underwent both.

This CDR3 has 15 amino acids. Trimming stripped 0 bases from V and 7 bases from J, with 16 bases between. The V gene's germline CDR1 is SGDLS and CDR2 YYNGEE. Time point described: baseline, week 1 (first vaccination visit). Treatment of the sample: pre-vaccination baseline after standard-of-care therapy. Donors' newly diagnosed IDH1-mutant WHO grade 3 or 4 astrocytomas lacked nuclear ATRX. Sequencing was performed with immunoSEQ multiplex PCR; in TCRdb, only in-frame clones are kept and a portion is missing. The sample consists of 68,000 or so clones, about four fifths of them appearing once. This receptor was identified in a man aged 50 or older with glioma. The sample consisted of PBMCs, taken from a glioma patient treated with radiotherapy, temozolomide or both. The chain links TRBV9 to TRBJ1-2; D call uncertain. The DNA for the CDR3 is TGTGCCAGCAGCGTAGAGTCGGCGGGTTGGCGTGGCTACACCTTC. Translating gives CASSVESAGWRGYTF. The complete variable domain, with remaining parts taken from reference TRBV9 and TRBJ1-2, reads DSGVTQTPKHLITATGQRVTLRCSPRSGDLSVYWYQQSLDQGLQFLIQYYNGEERAKGNILERFSAQQFPDLHSELNLSSLELGDSALYFCASSVESAGWRGYTFGSGTRLTVV.